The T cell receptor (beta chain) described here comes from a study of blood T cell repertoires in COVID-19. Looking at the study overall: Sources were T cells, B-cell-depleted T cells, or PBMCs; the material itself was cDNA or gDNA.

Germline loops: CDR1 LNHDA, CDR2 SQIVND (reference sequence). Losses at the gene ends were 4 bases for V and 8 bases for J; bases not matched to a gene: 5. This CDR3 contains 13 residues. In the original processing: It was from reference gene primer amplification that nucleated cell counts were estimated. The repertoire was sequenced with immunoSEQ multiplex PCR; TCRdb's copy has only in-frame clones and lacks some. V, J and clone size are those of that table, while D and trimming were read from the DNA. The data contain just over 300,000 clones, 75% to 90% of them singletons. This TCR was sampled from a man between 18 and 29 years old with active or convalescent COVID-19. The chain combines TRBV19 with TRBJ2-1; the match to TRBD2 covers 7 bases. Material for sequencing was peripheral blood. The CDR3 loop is CASSTWDYYEQFF. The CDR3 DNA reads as TGTGCCAGTAGTACCTGGGACTATTATGAGCAGTTCTTC.